This T cell receptor (beta chain) is drawn from a study of shared clonotypes between healthy human individuals. Clones were read by immunoSEQ multiplex PCR, and TCRdb kept only the in-frame ones, dropping some. The table has over 1.5 million clones, 98% seen once. The length of the CDR3 is 13 residues. Germline CDR1 and CDR2: LGHNA and YSLEER. Trimming removed 4 bases from V and 5 bases from J, with 8 bases in between. The receptor was isolated from a man in his thirties or forties in good health. The material sequenced was naive CD4+ T cells sorted from blood. Described subset: CD45RA+ positively selected. The chain links TRBV4-3 to TRBJ2-2; D is possibly TRBD2 (6 bases). This chain's CDR3 is CASSPTRTGELFF. DNA of the CDR3: TGCGCCAGCAGCCCGACTAGGACCGGGGAGCTGTTTTTT.